This T cell receptor beta chain was identified in a study of cytomegalovirus exposure and HLA in healthy donors. Trimming left V 3 bases short and J 0 bases short, with 10 bases between. Germline CDR1 SGDLS, CDR2 YYNGEE. The CDR3 consists of 16 residues. 60 Vbeta and 13 Jbeta primers were used in PCR. The protocol was immunoSEQ multiplex PCR, while the TCRdb copy is restricted to in-frame clones and leaves out a portion. This sample has approximately 200,000 clones, with 84% found just once. The sequencing input was PBMCs. The sequence came from a boy aged 5-17 years in good health and CMV-seronegative. The chain carries TRBV9 and TRBJ1-6, with D possibly TRBD1 on 5 matching bases. The CDR3 spells CASSAHRSSYNSPLHF. The DNA for the CDR3 is TGTGCCAGCAGCGCCCACAGGAGCTCCTATAATTCACCCCTCCACTTT.